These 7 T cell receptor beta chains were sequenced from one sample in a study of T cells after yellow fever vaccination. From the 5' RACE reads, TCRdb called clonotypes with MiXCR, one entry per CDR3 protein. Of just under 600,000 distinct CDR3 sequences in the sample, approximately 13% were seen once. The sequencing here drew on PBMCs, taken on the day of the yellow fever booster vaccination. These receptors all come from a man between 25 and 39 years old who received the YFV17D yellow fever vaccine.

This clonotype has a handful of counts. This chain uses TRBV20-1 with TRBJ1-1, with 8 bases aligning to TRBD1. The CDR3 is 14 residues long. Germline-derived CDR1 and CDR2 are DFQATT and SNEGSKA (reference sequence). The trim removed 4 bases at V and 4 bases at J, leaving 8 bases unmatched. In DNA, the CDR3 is TGCAGTGCTAACAGGGGGGGGGGGAGCACTGAAGCTTTCTTT. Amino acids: CSANRGGGSTEAFF.

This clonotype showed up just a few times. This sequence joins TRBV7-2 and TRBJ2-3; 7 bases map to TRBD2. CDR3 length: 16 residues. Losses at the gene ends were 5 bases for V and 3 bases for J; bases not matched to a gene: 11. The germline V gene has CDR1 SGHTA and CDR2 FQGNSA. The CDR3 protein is CASSPQGAGVTDTQYF. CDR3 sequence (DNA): TGTGCCAGCAGCCCCCAGGGCGCGGGAGTAACAGATACGCAGTATTTT.

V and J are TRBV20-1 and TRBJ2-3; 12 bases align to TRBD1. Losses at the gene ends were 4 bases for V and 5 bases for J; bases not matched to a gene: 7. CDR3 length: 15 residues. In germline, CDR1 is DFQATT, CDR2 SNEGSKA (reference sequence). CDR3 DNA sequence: TGCAGTGCTACCCAGGGACAGGGGGCGGGAGATACGCAGTATTTT. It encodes CSATQGQGAGDTQYF.

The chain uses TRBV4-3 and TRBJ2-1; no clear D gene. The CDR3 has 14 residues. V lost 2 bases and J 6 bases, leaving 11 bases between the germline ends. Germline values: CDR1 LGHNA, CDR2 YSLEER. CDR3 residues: CASSQHASSNEQFF. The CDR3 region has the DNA TGCGCCAGCAGCCAACATGCTAGTTCCAATGAGCAGTTCTTC.

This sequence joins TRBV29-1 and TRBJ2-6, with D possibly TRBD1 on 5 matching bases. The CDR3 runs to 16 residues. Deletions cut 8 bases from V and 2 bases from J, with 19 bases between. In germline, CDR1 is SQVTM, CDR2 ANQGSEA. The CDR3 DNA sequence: TGCAGCTCCTTGGGGCCCTCTATTACTGGGGCCAACGTCCTGACTTTC. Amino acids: CSSLGPSITGANVLTF.

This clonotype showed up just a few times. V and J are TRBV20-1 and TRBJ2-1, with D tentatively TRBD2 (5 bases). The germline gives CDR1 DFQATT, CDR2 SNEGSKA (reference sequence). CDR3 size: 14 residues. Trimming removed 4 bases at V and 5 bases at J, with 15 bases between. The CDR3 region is CSAMDSPSDNEQFF. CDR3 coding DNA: TGCAGTGCTATGGACTCTCCAAGCGACAATGAGCAGTTCTTC.

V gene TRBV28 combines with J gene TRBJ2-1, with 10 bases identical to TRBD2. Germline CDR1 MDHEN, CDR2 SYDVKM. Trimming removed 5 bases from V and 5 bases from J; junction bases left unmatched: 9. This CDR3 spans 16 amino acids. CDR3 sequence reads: CASSPPGLAANNEQFF. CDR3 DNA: TGTGCCAGCAGTCCGCCTGGACTAGCGGCCAACAATGAGCAGTTCTTC.